The next 27 T cell receptor beta chains were all read from a single sample in a study of Graves' ophthalmopathy and Graves' hyperthyroidism. The authors amplified TCR beta CDR3 regions, and they did so from RNA transcripts for repertoire sequencing. HTBI primers were employed in first-round RT-PCR, then a second-round multiplex PCR followed. One entry per CDR3 protein results from TCRdb running MiXCR on the multiplex PCR reads. The table shows about 620,000 distinct CDR3 sequences, with approximately 21% occurring only once. Sequencing input: peripheral blood. These receptors came from a woman younger than 30 with stable Graves' hyperthyroidism. Some clones in this sample may be carry-over from other donors' samples.

This clonotype was seen at least ten times. This rearrangement joins TRBV5-5 to TRBJ1-1, with unresolved D. CDR1 and CDR2 (germline): SGHKS, YYEKEE (reference sequence). V was cut by 1 base and J by 9 bases, with 7 bases left in between. The CDR3 extends over 11 amino acids. The CDR3 DNA reads as TGTGCCAGCAGCTTGTTGGGGAAAGCTTTCTTT. It codes for CASSLLGKAFF.

This clonotype was picked up many times. J is TRBJ2-7 and V is TRBV2; D perhaps matches TRBD1 (6 bases). The germline V gene has CDR1 SNHLY and CDR2 FYNNEI. Trimming removed 4 bases from V and 3 bases from J, with 13 bases in between. The CDR3 is made up of 14 amino acids. CDR3 sequence (DNA): TGTGCCAGCAGTGGGACAGAAGTGTTCTACGAGCAGTACTTC. Translating it yields CASSGTEVFYEQYF.

The chain links TRBV20-1 to TRBJ2-5; 7 bases align to TRBD2. The CDR3 loop spans 14 amino acids. Germline V gene data show CDR1 as DFQATT and CDR2 as SNEGSKA (reference sequence). With 3 bases clipped from V and 4 bases from J, the junction kept 8 bases outside the gene matches. CDR3 sequence: CSARAGRVGETQYF. CDR3 nucleotides: TGCAGTGCTAGGGCGGGGAGGGTAGGAGAGACCCAGTACTTC.

This chain links TRBV2 with TRBJ1-5; TRBD1 matches at 7 bases. The germline gives CDR1 SNHLY, CDR2 FYNNEI. Trimming cost V 5 bases and J 5 bases; bases outside gene matches: 6. This CDR3 region has 14 residues. DNA of the CDR3: TGTGCCAGCAGTTTTTTCCAGGGGGATCAGCCCCAGCATTTT. Encoded protein: CASSFFQGDQPQHF.

The chain is built from TRBV27 and TRBJ2-2, with D perhaps matching TRBD1 (6 bases). The V and J ends lost 7 bases and 5 bases respectively, with 17 bases between them. There are 15 residues in the CDR3. Germline-derived CDR1 and CDR2 are MNHEY and SMNVEV (reference sequence). The CDR3 DNA follows: TGTGCCAGCAAGACCGGGGTGGGACAAACCGGGGAGCTGTTTTTT. This gives the protein CASKTGVGQTGELFF.

The genes are TRBV29-1 and TRBJ2-6; D unresolved. Trimming stripped 6 bases from V and 0 bases from J, with 3 bases between. CDR3 length equals 12 residues. Germline CDR1 is SQVTM and CDR2 is ANQGSEA. The CDR3 here is CSVNSGANVLTF. CDR3 nucleotide sequence: TGCAGCGTAAACTCTGGGGCCAACGTCCTGACTTTC.

This clonotype was seen repeatedly, ten times or more. The chain carries TRBV9 and TRBJ1-2; 8 positions agree with TRBD1. With V trimmed by 3 bases and J by 6 bases, 13 bases remained unmatched. Germline V gives CDR1 SGDLS, CDR2 YYNGEE. This CDR3 region has 16 residues. The CDR3 here is CASSAELGQGADGYTF. CDR3 coding DNA: TGTGCCAGCAGCGCTGAGCTCGGCCAGGGGGCAGATGGCTACACCTTC.

The chain employs TRBV19 and TRBJ2-2, with TRBD2 identical over 8 bases. V shed 2 bases, J shed 6 bases, and the junction held 8 bases outside the gene matches. Germline V gene lookup returns CDR1 LNHDA and CDR2 SQIVND (reference sequence). This CDR3 region has 16 residues. The CDR3 spells CASSIRSGSGPGELFF. For the CDR3, the DNA is TGTGCCAGTAGTATAAGGAGCGGGAGCGGTCCCGGGGAGCTGTTTTTT.

This clonotype was observed at least ten times. The chain joins TRBV30 to TRBJ1-6, with D unclear. The CDR3 sequence is 13 residues long. Per germline, CDR1 GTSNPN and CDR2 SVGIG (reference sequence). V gave up 7 bases and J gave up 3 bases, with 10 bases separating them. CDR3 bases: TGTGCCTTCCAACGGAGCTATAATTCACCCCTCCACTTT. It is translated as CAFQRSYNSPLHF.

This clonotype was observed many times. V is TRBV24-1 and J is TRBJ1-3; D remains ambiguous. V was shortened by 5 bases and J by 1 base, with 14 bases between the two germline ends. The germline gives CDR1 KGHDR, CDR2 SFDVKD. The length of the CDR3 is 16 residues. The CDR3 spells CATSADPVGSGNTIYF. CDR3 DNA sequence: TGTGCCACCAGTGCTGACCCGGTGGGTTCTGGAAACACCATATATTTT.

This clonotype was recorded at least ten times. The CDR3 spells CASSPSSVSGNTIYF. In nucleotides, the CDR3 is TGTGCCAGCTCACCAAGTTCCGTCTCTGGAAACACCATATATTTT. This rearrangement joins TRBV18 to TRBJ1-3; no reliable D call. The germline V gene has CDR1 KGHSH and CDR2 LQKENI. V was pared by 2 bases and J by 0 bases, with 8 bases between. The CDR3 runs 15 residues.

This clonotype was seen at least ten times. The rearrangement joins TRBV30 to TRBJ2-5; perhaps TRBD2 as D (6 bases). The CDR3 totals 13 residues. Trimming cost V 0 bases and J 5 bases, with 10 bases left between them. Germline CDR1 and CDR2: GTSNPN and SVGIG (reference sequence). The CDR3 bases are TGTGCCTGGAGTGTGTCGGGGAGGGAGACCCAGTACTTC. Protein: CAWSVSGRETQYF.

The rearrangement joins TRBV30 to TRBJ1-2; no reliable D call. This CDR3 spans 10 amino acids. CDR1 and CDR2 (germline): GTSNPN, SVGIG (reference sequence). V was cut by 0 bases and J by 11 bases, with 7 bases left in between. The CDR3 DNA is TGTGCCTGGAGTGTAACCCCGTACACCTTC. This sequence encodes CAWSVTPYTF. Combining the CDR3 with reference TRBV30 and TRBJ1-2 gives the whole variable domain SQTIHQWPATLVQPVGSPLSLECTVEGTSNPNLYWYRQAAGRGLQLLFYSVGIGQISSEVPQNLSASRPQDRQFILSSKKLLLSDSGFYLCAWSVTPYTFGSGTRLTVV.

Ten or more counts support this clonotype. The chain recombines TRBV11-2 with TRBJ2-7; a weak D match, TRBD1 (6 bases). Deletions cut 0 bases from V and 3 bases from J, with 12 bases between. CDR1 is SGHAT and CDR2 is FQNNGV in the germline V gene. The CDR3 has 15 amino acids. DNA for the CDR3: TGTGCCAGCAGCTTAGATGATCTCAGGGGCTACGAGCAGTACTTC. This translates into CASSLDDLRGYEQYF.

This clonotype was counted at least ten times. The chain joins TRBV30 to TRBJ1-3, with a tentative D call TRBD1 (6 bases). Germline values: CDR1 GTSNPN, CDR2 SVGIG (reference sequence). This CDR3 has 15 residues. Trimming removed 1 base at V and 0 bases at J, with 10 bases between. The CDR3 sequence is CAWSAGDNSGNTIYF. DNA of the CDR3: TGTGCCTGGAGTGCAGGGGACAACTCTGGAAACACCATATATTTT.

The chain couples TRBV28 to TRBJ2-7; D tentatively reads TRBD1 or TRBD2 (5 bases each). Germline V gene sequence: CDR1 MDHEN, CDR2 SYDVKM. The CDR3 consists of 16 residues. Trimming took off 5 bases at V and 2 bases at J, with 19 bases between the two ends. CDR3 residues: CASSPGQGRSPYEQYF. CDR3 DNA: TGTGCCAGCAGTCCTGGGCAGGGACGCAGCCCCTACGAGCAGTACTTC. Variable domain in full (rest from reference TRBV28 and TRBJ2-7): DVKVTQSSRYLVKRTGEKVFLECVQDMDHENMFWYRQDPGLGLRLIYFSYDVKMKEKGDIPEGYSVSREKKERFSLILESASTNQTSMYLCASSPGQGRSPYEQYFGPGTRLTVT.

There are many counts of this clonotype. J is TRBJ1-2 and V is TRBV11-2, with D uncertain. Germline-derived CDR1 and CDR2 are SGHAT and FQNNGV. The CDR3 consists of 14 residues. V lost 5 bases to trimming and J lost 4 bases, with 14 bases between them. The CDR3 spells CASSLHSLFYGYTF. The CDR3 DNA reads as TGTGCCAGCAGCCTTCACAGCCTCTTCTATGGCTACACCTTC.

As for this clonotype: This CDR3 fails to terminate in the conserved phenylalanine or tryptophan, so it likely reflects a read error. The CDR3 is CASGQTASSYEQYL. The CDR3 DNA sequence: TGTGCCAGCGGCCAGACAGCGAGCTCCTACGAGCAGTACTTG. The rearrangement links TRBV13 to TRBJ2-7; TRBD1 is a possible D gene (5 bases). Germline-derived CDR1 and CDR2 are PRHDT and FYEKMQ (reference sequence). CDR3 length: 14 amino acids. Trimming left V 8 bases short and J 0 bases short, with 14 bases between.

This clonotype was detected ten times or more. This chain connects TRBV5-4 to TRBJ2-2; 7 bases map to TRBD1. V gave up 4 bases and J gave up 4 bases; unmatched junction bases: 7. CDR3 length: 15 amino acids. Germline loops: CDR1 SGHNT, CDR2 YYREEE (reference sequence). The DNA of the CDR3 is TGTGCCAGCAGCCCGGGACAGAGTTCCACCGGGGAGCTGTTTTTT. Protein product: CASSPGQSSTGELFF. The variable domain in full, with the rest retrieved from reference TRBV5-4 and TRBJ2-2, is ETGVTQSPTHLIKTRGQQVTLRCSSQSGHNTVSWYQQALGQGPQFIFQYYREEENGRGNFPPRFSGLQFPNYSSELNVNALELDDSALYLCASSPGQSSTGELFFGEGSRLTVL.

This clonotype was observed at least ten times. The rearrangement uses TRBV12-3 or TRBV12-4 and TRBJ1-5; D is unresolved. Trimming removed 6 bases at V and 6 bases at J, with 18 bases between. CDR3 length equals 15 residues. The CDR3 loop is CASREQSGRGQPQHF. CDR3 nucleotide sequence: TGTGCCAGCAGAGAACAGTCGGGTCGGGGTCAGCCCCAGCATTTT.

This chain joins TRBV20-1 and TRBJ2-2; 12 bases are a match to TRBD1. Germline CDR1 is DFQATT and CDR2 is SNEGSKA (reference sequence). Unmatched junction bases numbered 6, after V lost 6 bases and J lost 7 bases. This CDR3 spans 14 amino acids. The CDR3 is CSAPGQGAGGELFF. DNA of the CDR3: TGCAGTGCCCCGGGACAGGGGGCAGGCGGGGAGCTGTTTTTT.

The chain links TRBV5-1 to TRBJ1-1; no clear D gene. V dropped 2 bases and J dropped 1 base, with 12 bases sitting between them. This CDR3 has 15 amino acids. From germline, CDR1 is SGHRS and CDR2 YFSETQ. The CDR3 DNA follows: TGCGCCAGCAGCTTTATCCCCCATCCGAACACTGAAGCTTTCTTT. Its protein product is CASSFIPHPNTEAFF. The whole variable domain, filled in from reference TRBV5-1 and TRBJ1-1, reads KAGVTQTPRYLIKTRGQQVTLSCSPISGHRSVSWYQQTPGQGLQFLFEYFSETQRNKGNFPGRFSGRQFSNSRSEMNVSTLELGDSALYLCASSFIPHPNTEAFFGQGTRLTVV.

This clonotype was seen ten or more times. For the CDR3, the DNA is TGTGCCAGCAGTCCCGGAACCCCACCACCTGAGACCCAGTACTTC. Translating it yields CASSPGTPPPETQYF. The V gene is TRBV12-3 or TRBV12-4, the J gene TRBJ2-5; D remains ambiguous. V was trimmed by 5 bases and J by 5 bases, leaving 18 bases between them. This CDR3 comprises 15 residues.

Ten or more counts support this clonotype. The chain links TRBV19 to TRBJ1-1, with TRBD1 as a possible D gene (6 bases). V dropped 7 bases and J dropped 3 bases, with 12 bases sitting between them. Per the germline V gene, CDR1 is LNHDA and CDR2 is SQIVND (reference sequence). The CDR3 spans 13 residues. This CDR3 reads CASIDRLDTEAFF. The CDR3 DNA reads as TGTGCCAGTATCGACAGGCTTGACACTGAAGCTTTCTTT.

This clonotype has ten or more counts. Relative to the germline gene, one junction end is altered; a read error may explain this. This rearrangement joins TRBV6-2 or TRBV6-3 to TRBJ1-2; D gene ambiguous. CDR3 length: 13 residues. Germline V CDR1 and CDR2: MNHEY, SVGEGT. The CDR3 nucleotides are TGTGCCAGCAGTCACTCTCGCTGGGAAGGCTACACCTTC. Amino acids: CASSHSRWEGYTF.

This clonotype was seen a handful of times. The chain employs TRBV12-3 or TRBV12-4 and TRBJ1-2, with no clear D. The CDR3 extends over 14 amino acids. Trimming took off 3 bases at V and 5 bases at J, with 13 bases between the two ends. CDR3 sequence: CASSFRPDGYGYTF. CDR3 bases: TGTGCCAGCAGTTTTCGGCCGGACGGTTATGGCTACACCTTC.

There are many counts of this clonotype. This sequence joins TRBV11-2 and TRBJ2-2; a possible D gene is TRBD1 (6 bases). The CDR3 spans 14 residues. V lost 3 bases, J lost 6 bases, and 11 bases lay in between. Germline V gene sequence: CDR1 SGHAT, CDR2 FQNNGV. This CDR3 is CASSLTGSAGELFF. CDR3 in DNA: TGTGCCAGCAGCTTGACAGGCTCCGCCGGGGAGCTGTTTTTT.